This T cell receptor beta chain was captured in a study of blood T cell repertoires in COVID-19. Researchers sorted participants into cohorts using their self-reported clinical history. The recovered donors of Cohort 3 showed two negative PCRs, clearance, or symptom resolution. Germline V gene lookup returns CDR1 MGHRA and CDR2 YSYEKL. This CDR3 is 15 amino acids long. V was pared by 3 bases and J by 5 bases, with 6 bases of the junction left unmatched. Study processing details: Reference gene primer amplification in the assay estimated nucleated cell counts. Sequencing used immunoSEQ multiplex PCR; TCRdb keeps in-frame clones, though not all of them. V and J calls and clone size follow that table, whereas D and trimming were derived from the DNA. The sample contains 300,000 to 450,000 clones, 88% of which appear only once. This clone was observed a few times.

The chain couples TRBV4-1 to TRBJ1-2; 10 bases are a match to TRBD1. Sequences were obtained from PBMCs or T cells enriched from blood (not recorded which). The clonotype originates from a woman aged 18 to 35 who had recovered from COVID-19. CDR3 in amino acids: CASSHPGQGLYGYTF. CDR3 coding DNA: TGCGCCAGCAGCCATCCGGGACAGGGGTTATATGGCTACACCTTC.